This T cell receptor (beta chain) was documented in a study of vaccination and CD4 T cells after COVID-19. This clonotype was picked up a small number of times. Its antigen remains unidentified. The V gene's germline CDR1 is SNHLY and CDR2 FYNNEI. V lost 1 base and J 4 bases, leaving 16 bases between the germline ends. The CDR3 length is 16 residues. Study results and caveats: Within convalescent individuals, 304 out of 307 vaccine-specific clones proved to be spike mono-reactive.

The treatment is: roughly nine-day PBMC culture with coronavirus spike peptide pools or control peptides (ViraFEST assay). The unexposed donor's CD4+ T cells were collected before the COVID-19 pandemic (2011-2018). ViraFEST used peptide pools to expand antigen-specific T cells before TCR sequencing. Peptide pools at roughly 10 ug/ml and IL-2 at 8.5 to 10 IU/ml were added to cultures of two million PBMCs per well. Cultured CD4+ T-cell DNA underwent Oncomine TCR Beta short-read sequencing. TCRdb used MiXCR to reprocess the PCR reads, holding one entry per CDR3 protein. The sample holds approximately 7,200 distinct CDR3 sequences, 30% to 45% seen once.

The sequence derives from a human donor in good health. The chain employs TRBV2 and TRBJ1-2; unclear D gene. Sequencing input: CD4+ T cells from blood, cultured in vitro. The DNA of the CDR3 is TGTGCCAGCAGTGAAGACGGTCAACGGGCTGGCTATGGCTACACCTTC. Translating gives CASSEDGQRAGYGYTF.